The rows below give T cell receptor beta chains drawn from one sample of a study of CD8+CD57+ T cells in acquired aplastic anemia. In TCRdb, the reads were re-called with MiXCR into one record per CDR3 protein. The data show 400,000 to 600,000 distinct CDR3 sequences, around 30% seen once. The specimen was sorted CD4+, CD8+, or CD8+CD57+ T cells (not recorded which) from PBMCs. Receptor source: a human donor with aplastic anemia. Both conserved end residues are part of each CDR3. Fields, in order: CDR3 protein, CDR3 DNA, clone size, D gene, V gene, J gene. The D gene is left open where the match is weak. Expanded clones get a size class; other rows say once, few or many, or leave the size out.

cdr3_aa: CASSPGLVADTQYF; cdr3_nt: TGCGCCAGCAGCCCTGGACTAGTCGCAGATACGCAGTATTTT; clone_size: NA; d_call: TRBD2; v_call: TRBV5-1; j_call: TRBJ2-3
cdr3_aa: CASWDSLGVAGELFF; cdr3_nt: TGTGCCAGCTGGGACTCATTGGGGGTGGCCGGGGAGCTGTTTTTT; clone_size: few; d_call: NA; v_call: TRBV2; j_call: TRBJ2-2
cdr3_aa: CASGQGLNQPQHF; cdr3_nt: TGTGCCAGTGGACAGGGTCTCAATCAGCCCCAGCATTTT; clone_size: many; d_call: TRBD1; v_call: TRBV2; j_call: TRBJ1-5
cdr3_aa: CSARWDGYTF; cdr3_nt: TGCAGTGCCCGTTGGGATGGCTACACCTTC; clone_size: NA; d_call: NA; v_call: TRBV20-1; j_call: TRBJ1-2
cdr3_aa: CSADGQAEAFF; cdr3_nt: TGCAGTGCTGATGGACAAGCTGAAGCTTTCTTT; clone_size: NA; d_call: NA; v_call: TRBV20-1; j_call: TRBJ1-1
cdr3_aa: CASSPEASGRVEQFF; cdr3_nt: TGTGCCAGCAGCCCCGAGGCTAGCGGGAGAGTTGAGCAGTTCTTC; clone_size: few; d_call: TRBD2; v_call: TRBV7-2; j_call: TRBJ2-1
cdr3_aa: CASNGGRRDTQYF; cdr3_nt: TGTGCCAGCAATGGGGGGAGGCGGGATACGCAGTATTTT; clone_size: many; d_call: NA; v_call: TRBV2; j_call: TRBJ2-3
cdr3_aa: CASSIMGTYNEQYF; cdr3_nt: TGTGCCAGTAGTATTATGGGGACTTATAATGAGCAGTACTTC; clone_size: NA; d_call: NA; v_call: TRBV19; j_call: TRBJ2-7
cdr3_aa: CASRASQGRMSSPLHF; cdr3_nt: TGTGCCAGCAGGGCGAGCCAGGGGAGGATGAGTTCACCCCTCCACTTT; clone_size: many; d_call: NA; v_call: TRBV12-3/TRBV12-4; j_call: TRBJ1-6
cdr3_aa: CSARSNEQYF; cdr3_nt: TGCAGTGCTAGATCCAACGAGCAGTACTTC; clone_size: many; d_call: NA; v_call: TRBV20-1; j_call: TRBJ2-7
cdr3_aa: CTSSVVGRYEQYF; cdr3_nt: TGCACCAGCAGTGTTGTAGGGCGTTACGAGCAGTACTTC; clone_size: NA; d_call: NA; v_call: TRBV10-2; j_call: TRBJ2-7
cdr3_aa: CASSLSDRGGEQYF; cdr3_nt: TGCGCCAGCAGCTTGAGCGACAGGGGCGGGGAGCAGTACTTC; clone_size: NA; d_call: TRBD1; v_call: TRBV5-1; j_call: TRBJ2-7
cdr3_aa: CSVEQGRITEAFF; cdr3_nt: TGCAGCGTTGAGCAGGGCCGAATCACTGAAGCTTTCTTT; clone_size: NA; d_call: NA; v_call: TRBV29-1; j_call: TRBJ1-1
cdr3_aa: CASSPDRAPMGYGYTF; cdr3_nt: TGTGCCAGCAGCCCAGACAGGGCCCCAATGGGCTATGGCTACACCTTC; clone_size: many; d_call: TRBD1; v_call: TRBV7-9; j_call: TRBJ1-2
cdr3_aa: CASSPSLIIDIQETQYF; cdr3_nt: TGTGCCAGCTCACCCAGCCTGATTATTGACATCCAAGAGACCCAGTACTTC; clone_size: few; d_call: NA; v_call: TRBV18; j_call: TRBJ2-5
cdr3_aa: CASSIGRGDYNEQFF; cdr3_nt: TGTGCCAGTAGTATAGGAAGGGGGGACTACAATGAGCAGTTCTTC; clone_size: many; d_call: NA; v_call: TRBV19; j_call: TRBJ2-1
cdr3_aa: CASSELGVKVGHF; cdr3_nt: TGTGCCAGCAGTGAACTCGGGGTGAAGGTAGGGCATTTT; clone_size: many; d_call: NA; v_call: TRBV2; j_call: TRBJ1-5
cdr3_aa: CASSLQSVYEQYF; cdr3_nt: TGTGCCAGCAGCTTGCAGTCCGTCTACGAGCAGTACTTC; clone_size: NA; d_call: NA; v_call: TRBV5-5; j_call: TRBJ2-7
cdr3_aa: CASLARGQETQYF; cdr3_nt: TGTGCCAGCTTAGCCCGGGGTCAAGAGACCCAGTACTTC; clone_size: NA; d_call: NA; v_call: TRBV25-1; j_call: TRBJ2-5
cdr3_aa: CASREERTSGRKGYEQYF; cdr3_nt: TGTGCCAGCAGAGAAGAAAGGACTAGCGGGAGAAAGGGATACGAGCAGTACTTC; clone_size: NA; d_call: TRBD2; v_call: TRBV6-1; j_call: TRBJ2-7
cdr3_aa: CASSFPGVDIQYF; cdr3_nt: TGTGCCAGCAGTTTTCCCGGAGTGGACATTCAGTACTTC; clone_size: NA; d_call: NA; v_call: TRBV12-3/TRBV12-4; j_call: TRBJ2-4
cdr3_aa: CASSAETASNQPQHF; cdr3_nt: TGTGCCAGTAGTGCCGAGACGGCTAGCAATCAGCCCCAGCATTTT; clone_size: many; d_call: NA; v_call: TRBV19; j_call: TRBJ1-5
cdr3_aa: CAWGSGNNSPLHF; cdr3_nt: TGTGCCTGGGGGTCAGGGAACAATTCACCCCTCCACTTT; clone_size: NA; d_call: NA; v_call: TRBV30; j_call: TRBJ1-6
cdr3_aa: CSATPPGQGAYGYTF; cdr3_nt: TGCAGTGCAACCCCGCCGGGACAGGGGGCCTATGGCTACACCTTC; clone_size: once; d_call: TRBD1; v_call: TRBV20-1; j_call: TRBJ1-2
cdr3_aa: CATSAPRGGHGYTF; cdr3_nt: TGTGCCACCAGTGCCCCGCGGGGCGGTCATGGCTACACCTTC; clone_size: NA; d_call: NA; v_call: TRBV24-1; j_call: TRBJ1-2
cdr3_aa: CASRANLNTEAFF; cdr3_nt: TGCGCCAGCAGGGCAAACTTGAACACTGAAGCTTTCTTT; clone_size: many; d_call: NA; v_call: TRBV10-2; j_call: TRBJ1-1
cdr3_aa: CASSQGAAASGLAGVEQYF; cdr3_nt: TGCGCCAGCAGCCAGGGAGCGGCAGCCTCGGGACTAGCGGGGGTCGAGCAGTACTTC; clone_size: NA; d_call: TRBD2; v_call: TRBV25-1; j_call: TRBJ2-7
cdr3_aa: CASKQFMGGGQPQHF; cdr3_nt: TGTGCCAGCAAGCAATTTATGGGGGGCGGTCAGCCCCAGCATTTT; clone_size: NA; d_call: NA; v_call: TRBV6-2/TRBV6-3; j_call: TRBJ1-5
cdr3_aa: CSASGDVGTGNQPQHF; cdr3_nt: TGCAGTGCCAGCGGAGATGTGGGCACCGGTAATCAGCCCCAGCATTTT; clone_size: NA; d_call: NA; v_call: TRBV20-1; j_call: TRBJ1-5
cdr3_aa: CASSPGTGTDTQYF; cdr3_nt: TGTGCCAGCAGCCCCGGGACGGGGACAGATACGCAGTATTTT; clone_size: many; d_call: NA; v_call: TRBV11-1; j_call: TRBJ2-3
cdr3_aa: CAISLSGGSGNTIYF; cdr3_nt: TGTGCCATCAGCTTGTCGGGGGGCTCTGGAAACACCATATATTTT; clone_size: many; d_call: NA; v_call: TRBV10-3; j_call: TRBJ1-3
cdr3_aa: CASSVKQGDSPLHF; cdr3_nt: TGTGCCAGCAGCGTAAAACAGGGGGACTCACCCCTCCACTTT; clone_size: many; d_call: TRBD1; v_call: TRBV9; j_call: TRBJ1-6
cdr3_aa: CSARAASGMTYEQYF; cdr3_nt: TGCAGTGCTAGAGCGGCTAGCGGGATGACCTACGAGCAGTACTTC; clone_size: many; d_call: TRBD2; v_call: TRBV20-1; j_call: TRBJ2-7
cdr3_aa: CASSLVGQTSGNTIYF; cdr3_nt: TGTGCCAGCAGCTTAGTGGGACAGACCTCTGGAAACACCATATATTTT; clone_size: NA; d_call: TRBD1; v_call: TRBV11-1; j_call: TRBJ1-3
cdr3_aa: CSVAPGQGVANVLTF; cdr3_nt: TGCAGCGTGGCGCCGGGACAGGGGGTGGCCAACGTCCTGACTTTC; clone_size: NA; d_call: TRBD1; v_call: TRBV29-1; j_call: TRBJ2-6
cdr3_aa: CSARTGTSDREEQYF; cdr3_nt: TGCAGTGCTAGGACCGGGACTAGCGATCGGGAAGAGCAGTACTTC; clone_size: once; d_call: TRBD2; v_call: TRBV20-1; j_call: TRBJ2-7
cdr3_aa: CATPRANEQFF; cdr3_nt: TGTGCCACCCCAAGGGCCAATGAGCAGTTCTTC; clone_size: many; d_call: NA; v_call: TRBV24-1; j_call: TRBJ2-1
cdr3_aa: CASSGRLYF; cdr3_nt: TGTGCCAGCAGCGGGAGACTATACTTC; clone_size: NA; d_call: NA; v_call: TRBV7-2; j_call: TRBJ2-7
cdr3_aa: CASSALRIPYEQYF; cdr3_nt: TGTGCCAGTAGTGCGCTACGGATCCCGTACGAGCAGTACTTC; clone_size: NA; d_call: NA; v_call: TRBV19; j_call: TRBJ2-7
cdr3_aa: CASSEALHGSRRF; cdr3_nt: TGTGCCAGCAGTGAAGCGCTTCATGGCAGTCGACGATTC; clone_size: NA; d_call: NA; v_call: TRBV6-1; j_call: TRBJ1-2
cdr3_aa: CASSVDPSKFNEQFF; cdr3_nt: TGTGCCAGCAGTGTAGACCCGTCGAAGTTCAATGAGCAGTTCTTC; clone_size: few; d_call: NA; v_call: TRBV2; j_call: TRBJ2-1
cdr3_aa: CASRSVVYEQYF; cdr3_nt: TGTGCCAGCAGGTCAGTAGTCTACGAGCAGTACTTC; clone_size: many; d_call: NA; v_call: TRBV2; j_call: TRBJ2-7